Listed below are T cell receptor beta chains from one sample, sequenced in a study of blood T cells in healthy people across ages. TCRdb redid the calling of the 5' RACE reads with MiXCR, one entry per CDR3 protein. The data contain some 930,000 distinct CDR3 sequences, under 35% of them seen just once; the ten biggest clones take up roughly a tenth. A further study also used this sample, focusing on T cells of mothers and their children.

The sequencing sample was made of blood. Every receptor here comes from a woman aged 40 to 49 in good health. The conserved cysteine and the conserved F or W are not part of the CDR3 here.

v_gene: TRBV5-4; j_gene: TRBJ2-3; CDR3aa: ASSLQAASTDTQY
v_gene: TRBV5-1; j_gene: TRBJ1-1; CDR3aa: ASSTGTGDTEAF
v_gene: TRBV4-3; j_gene: TRBJ2-1; CDR3aa: ASSQGEGASSYNEQS
v_gene: TRBV10-3; j_gene: TRBJ2-7; CDR3aa: AISGTSGRNYEQY
v_gene: TRBV9; j_gene: TRBJ2-7; CDR3aa: ASSPGLGSCEQY
v_gene: TRBV28; j_gene: TRBJ1-5; CDR3aa: ASRLRLSEQPQH
v_gene: TRBV6-2/TRBV6-3; j_gene: TRBJ1-5; CDR3aa: ASSYRTGQGSDQPQH
v_gene: TRBV10-2; j_gene: TRBJ2-1; CDR3aa: ASSELSGTLNEQF
v_gene: TRBV28; j_gene: TRBJ2-2; CDR3aa: ASSFGTPNTGERF
v_gene: TRBV20-1; j_gene: TRBJ2-3; CDR3aa: SAHDPSGAEDTQY
v_gene: TRBV6-5; j_gene: NA; CDR3aa: ASSLDSSSYNGQY
v_gene: TRBV7-3; j_gene: TRBJ2-7; CDR3aa: ASSSPRDRSYEQY
v_gene: TRBV5-1; j_gene: TRBJ2-7; CDR3aa: ASNPGTGNEQY
v_gene: TRBV7-2; j_gene: TRBJ2-5; CDR3aa: ASSLVFAGGVETQY
v_gene: TRBV7-6; j_gene: TRBJ2-7; CDR3aa: ASSPRGTGGYEQY
v_gene: TRBV20-1; j_gene: TRBJ1-6; CDR3aa: SARRSGGYSPLH
v_gene: TRBV12-3/TRBV12-4; j_gene: TRBJ2-3; CDR3aa: AGKGDTQY
v_gene: TRBV29-1; j_gene: TRBJ2-3; CDR3aa: SVEDGWAGGTDTQY
v_gene: TRBV25-1; j_gene: TRBJ1-2; CDR3aa: AGSGGRQGNGYT
v_gene: TRBV28; j_gene: TRBJ2-5; CDR3aa: ASSPQEAGGLRTQY
v_gene: TRBV28; j_gene: TRBJ1-1; CDR3aa: ASSPGTSGAF
v_gene: TRBV19; j_gene: TRBJ1-5; CDR3aa: ASSIEGRGSVSQPQH
v_gene: TRBV3-1; j_gene: TRBJ1-4; CDR3aa: ASSLGTSGGYPTNEKLF
v_gene: TRBV10-3; j_gene: TRBJ2-7; CDR3aa: AISESKGSHYEQY
v_gene: TRBV7-2; j_gene: TRBJ2-7; CDR3aa: ASSLRKGYYEQY
v_gene: TRBV28; j_gene: TRBJ1-1; CDR3aa: ASSYLRQGGTEAF
v_gene: TRBV30; j_gene: NA; CDR3aa: AWRSDSAYEQY
v_gene: TRBV2; j_gene: TRBJ1-6; CDR3aa: ASSDSGNNSPLH
v_gene: TRBV7-2; j_gene: TRBJ1-1; CDR3aa: ASSWALNTEAF
v_gene: TRBV7-2; j_gene: TRBJ1-3; CDR3aa: ASSLVTSNRGNTIY
v_gene: TRBV7-2; j_gene: TRBJ2-3; CDR3aa: AGSGPGFGADTQY
v_gene: TRBV30; j_gene: TRBJ2-5; CDR3aa: AWSETMNGETQY
v_gene: TRBV28; j_gene: TRBJ2-7; CDR3aa: ASSTRTGYPYEQY
v_gene: TRBV20-1; j_gene: TRBJ2-1; CDR3aa: SASRQVEQF
v_gene: TRBV10-3; j_gene: TRBJ1-2; CDR3aa: AISDPDRGRDGYT
v_gene: TRBV3-1; j_gene: TRBJ2-7; CDR3aa: ASSQAGRVDEQY
v_gene: TRBV20-1; j_gene: TRBJ2-3; CDR3aa: SADLSGAGGREDAQY
v_gene: TRBV12-3/TRBV12-4; j_gene: TRBJ1-2; CDR3aa: ASSSDSGGYT
v_gene: TRBV11-2; j_gene: TRBJ2-1; CDR3aa: ASSLVVGGGGLDEQF
v_gene: TRBV20-1; j_gene: TRBJ2-6; CDR3aa: SATYATGANVLT
v_gene: TRBV28; j_gene: TRBJ2-7; CDR3aa: ATGVSFTLYEQY
v_gene: TRBV4-1; j_gene: TRBJ2-1; CDR3aa: ASSQGTGVPYNEQF
v_gene: TRBV28; j_gene: TRBJ2-5; CDR3aa: ASSNRTGGWETQY
v_gene: TRBV20-1; j_gene: TRBJ2-7; CDR3aa: SARGERGLGFEYEQY
v_gene: TRBV29-1; j_gene: TRBJ1-2; CDR3aa: SGGGGDNYGYT
v_gene: TRBV7-3; j_gene: TRBJ2-1; CDR3aa: ASSPSAGGPNEQF
v_gene: TRBV24-1; j_gene: TRBJ2-3; CDR3aa: ATSDFGTGVIDTQY
v_gene: TRBV3-1; j_gene: TRBJ2-1; CDR3aa: ASSQRTHNEQF
v_gene: TRBV20-1; j_gene: TRBJ2-4; CDR3aa: SAREGLGAEQY
v_gene: TRBV9; j_gene: TRBJ2-7; CDR3aa: ASSVSGRVPSYEQY
v_gene: TRBV7-2; j_gene: TRBJ2-7; CDR3aa: ASSSGTVVYEQY
v_gene: TRBV27; j_gene: TRBJ1-2; CDR3aa: ASSLSSTGGLYGYT
v_gene: TRBV20-1; j_gene: TRBJ1-1; CDR3aa: SARDRSGGTEAF
v_gene: TRBV6-6; j_gene: TRBJ2-7; CDR3aa: ASSSGDRENDEQY
v_gene: TRBV5-4; j_gene: TRBJ2-1; CDR3aa: ASSSGVAGEQF
v_gene: TRBV7-9; j_gene: TRBJ1-2; CDR3aa: ASNKSDRGGYGYT
v_gene: TRBV20-1; j_gene: TRBJ1-6; CDR3aa: SARDSGNSPLH